The 5 T cell receptor beta chains below all came from one sample that was sequenced in a study of T cell repertoires in cytomegalovirus infection. TCRdb re-derived calls from the reads in MiXCR, one entry per CDR3 protein. The sample carries some 200,000 distinct CDR3 sequences, approximately 20% recorded once. Sequenced input: PBMCs. The receptors shown here come from a human donor in good health (CMV status not recorded). Some clones in this sample may be carry-over from other donors' samples.

The rearrangement uses TRBV18 and TRBJ1-4; TRBD1 is a possible D gene (6 bases). From germline, CDR1 is KGHSH and CDR2 LQKENI. The CDR3 contains 14 residues. V gave up 3 bases and J gave up 5 bases, with 10 bases separating them. The CDR3, as DNA: TGTGCCAGCTCACCGAGGAGGGGGAATGAAAAACTGTTTTTT. Its protein product is CASSPRRGNEKLFF.

In its sample, this clonotype was seen many times. The CDR3 DNA sequence: TGTGCCAGCAGTTTCCTAGTGGGGCCCCAGCATTTT. As protein: CASSFLVGPQHF. This rearrangement joins TRBV12-3 or TRBV12-4 to TRBJ1-5; the D is unclear. CDR3 length: 12 amino acids. Trimming shortened V by 3 bases and J by 9 bases, and 9 bases separated the two germline ends.

This clonotype was detected ten times or more. The chain links TRBV6-6 to TRBJ2-5, with 9 bases lining up with TRBD2. Germline trimming cut 7 bases from V and 5 bases from J; bases unmatched to any gene: 11. CDR1 is MNHNY, CDR2 SVGAGI, per germline (reference sequence). CDR3 length: 15 amino acids. CDR3 in amino acids: CASTISGRVTETQYF. The CDR3 DNA sequence: TGTGCCAGCACCATTAGCGGGAGAGTCACGGAGACCCAGTACTTC.

This clonotype appeared many times. The rearrangement uses TRBV7-6 and TRBJ2-1; TRBD2 agrees at 11 bases. Germline values: CDR1 SGHVS, CDR2 FNYEAQ. The junction had 9 bases not matched to a gene; V was cut back by 5 bases and J by 0 bases. This CDR3 is built from 18 residues. CDR3 sequence (DNA): TGTGCCAGCAGCCGAGCCCTAGCGGGAGGTCCCTCCTACAATGAGCAGTTCTTC. This codes for CASSRALAGGPSYNEQFF.

V is TRBV28 and J is TRBJ2-7; D may be TRBD1 (5 bases). Germline values: CDR1 MDHEN, CDR2 SYDVKM. The CDR3 sequence is 15 residues long. The V end was cut by 6 bases, the J end by 3 bases, with 18 bases between. CDR3 sequence: CASSPHTGADYEQYF. The CDR3 nucleotides read TGTGCCAGCAGCCCTCATACAGGAGCAGACTACGAGCAGTACTTC.